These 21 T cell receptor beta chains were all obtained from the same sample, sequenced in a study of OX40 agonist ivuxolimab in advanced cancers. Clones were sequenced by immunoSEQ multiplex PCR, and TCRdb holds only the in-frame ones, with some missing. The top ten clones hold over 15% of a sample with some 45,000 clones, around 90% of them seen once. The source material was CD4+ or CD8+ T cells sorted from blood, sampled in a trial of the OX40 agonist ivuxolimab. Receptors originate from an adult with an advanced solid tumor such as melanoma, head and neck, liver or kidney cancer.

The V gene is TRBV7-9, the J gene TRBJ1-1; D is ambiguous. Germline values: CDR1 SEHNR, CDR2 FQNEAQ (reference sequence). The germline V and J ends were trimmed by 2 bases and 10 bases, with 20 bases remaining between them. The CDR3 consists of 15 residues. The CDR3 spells CASSLSFGLLEGAFF. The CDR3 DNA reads TGTGCCAGCAGCTTATCCTTCGGCCTTTTAGAGGGAGCTTTCTTT.

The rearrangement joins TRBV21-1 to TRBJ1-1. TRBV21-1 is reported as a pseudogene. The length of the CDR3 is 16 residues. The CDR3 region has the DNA TGTGCCAGCAGCATAGACTTAGCTACACAATCCACTGAAGCTTTCTTT. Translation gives CASSIDLATQSTEAFF.

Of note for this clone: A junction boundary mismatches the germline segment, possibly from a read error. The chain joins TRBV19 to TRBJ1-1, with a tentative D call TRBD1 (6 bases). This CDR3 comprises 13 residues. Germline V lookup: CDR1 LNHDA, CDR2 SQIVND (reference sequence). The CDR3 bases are TGTGCCAGTAAGCAGGGGTTGAATACTGAAGCTTTCTTT. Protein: CASKQGLNTEAFF.

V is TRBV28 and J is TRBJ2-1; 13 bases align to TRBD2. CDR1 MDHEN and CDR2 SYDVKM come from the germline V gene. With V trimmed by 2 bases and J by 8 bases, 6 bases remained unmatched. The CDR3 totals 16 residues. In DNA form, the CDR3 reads TGTGCCAGCAGTTTAGAAACTAGCGGGGGGGCCTATGAGCAGTTCTTC. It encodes CASSLETSGGAYEQFF.

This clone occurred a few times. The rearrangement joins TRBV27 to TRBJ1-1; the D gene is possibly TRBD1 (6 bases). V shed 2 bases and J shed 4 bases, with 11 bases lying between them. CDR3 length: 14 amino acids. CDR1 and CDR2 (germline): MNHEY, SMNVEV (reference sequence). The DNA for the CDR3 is TGTGCCAGCAGTTTAGGGGGCATTAGCACTGAAGCTTTCTTT. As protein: CASSLGGISTEAFF.

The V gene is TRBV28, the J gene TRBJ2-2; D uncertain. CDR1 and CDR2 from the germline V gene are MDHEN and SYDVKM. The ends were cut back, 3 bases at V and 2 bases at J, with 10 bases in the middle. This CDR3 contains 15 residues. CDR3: CASSLSQTNTGELFF. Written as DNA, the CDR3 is TGTGCCAGCAGTTTGTCACAGACCAACACCGGGGAGCTGTTTTTT.

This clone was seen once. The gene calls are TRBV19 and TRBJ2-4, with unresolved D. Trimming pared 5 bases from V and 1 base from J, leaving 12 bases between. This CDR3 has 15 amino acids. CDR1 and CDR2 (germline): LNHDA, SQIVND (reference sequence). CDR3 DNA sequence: TGTGCCAGTAGTGGAACAGTGGTTGCCAAAAACATTCAGTACTTC. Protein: CASSGTVVAKNIQYF. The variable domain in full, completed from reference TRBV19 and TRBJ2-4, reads DGGITQSPKYLFRKEGQNVTLSCEQNLNHDAMYWYRQDPGQGLRLIYYSQIVNDFQKGDIAEGYSVSREKKESFPLTVTSAQKNPTAFYLCASSGTVVAKNIQYFGAGTRLSVL.

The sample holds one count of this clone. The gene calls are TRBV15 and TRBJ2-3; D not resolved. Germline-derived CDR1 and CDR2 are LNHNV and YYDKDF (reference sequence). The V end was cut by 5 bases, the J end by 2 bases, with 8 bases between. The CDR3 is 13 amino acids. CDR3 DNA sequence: TGTGCCACCAGCCCAGGAAACACAGATACGCAGTATTTT. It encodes CATSPGNTDTQYF.

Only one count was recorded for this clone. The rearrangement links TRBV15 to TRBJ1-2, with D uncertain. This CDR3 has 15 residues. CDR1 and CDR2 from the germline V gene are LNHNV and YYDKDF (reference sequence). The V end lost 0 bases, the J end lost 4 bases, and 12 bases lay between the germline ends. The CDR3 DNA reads TGTGCCACCAGCAGAGACACGGGCTTGGGCTATGGCTACACCTTC. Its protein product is CATSRDTGLGYGYTF.

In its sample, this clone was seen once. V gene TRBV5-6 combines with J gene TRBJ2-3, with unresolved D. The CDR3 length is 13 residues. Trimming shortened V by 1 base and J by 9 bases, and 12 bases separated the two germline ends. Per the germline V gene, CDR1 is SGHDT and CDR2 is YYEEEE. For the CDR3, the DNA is TGTGCCAGCAGCTTGCCGATAGGTGGGACGCAGTATTTT. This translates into CASSLPIGGTQYF.

For the CDR3, the DNA is TGCGCCAGCAGTGAGTCCGGACTAGCGGGAGGGAATGAGCAGTTCTTC. Protein product: CASSESGLAGGNEQFF. The J gene is TRBJ2-1, the V gene TRBV10-1; 15 bases align to TRBD2. The V segment lost 0 bases and the J segment 7 bases; nucleotides outside the gene matches: 1. The CDR3 is 16 residues long. In germline, CDR1 is WNHNN, CDR2 SYGVQD (reference sequence).

The CDR3 spells CASSMATGAVGYTF. DNA for the CDR3: TGTGCCAGTAGTATGGCCACAGGGGCGGTAGGCTACACCTTC. The rearrangement links TRBV19 to TRBJ1-2; 7 bases are a match to TRBD1. J was trimmed by 8 bases and V by 3 bases; bases with no gene match: 9. The germline V gene encodes CDR1 LNHDA and CDR2 SQIVND (reference sequence). There are 14 residues in the CDR3.

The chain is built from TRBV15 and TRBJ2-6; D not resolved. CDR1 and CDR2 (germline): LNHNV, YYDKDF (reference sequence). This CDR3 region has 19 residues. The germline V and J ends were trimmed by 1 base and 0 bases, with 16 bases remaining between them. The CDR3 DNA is TGTGCCACCAGCAGAGTTCCGCAGCTAAGTTACTCTGGGGCCAACGTCCTGACTTTC. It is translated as CATSRVPQLSYSGANVLTF. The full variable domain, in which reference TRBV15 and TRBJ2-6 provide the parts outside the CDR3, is DAMVIQNPRYQVTQFGKPVTLSCSQTLNHNVMYWYQQKSSQAPKLLFHYYDKDFNNEADTPDNFQSRRPNTSFCFLDIRSPGLGDTAMYLCATSRVPQLSYSGANVLTFGAGSRLTVL.

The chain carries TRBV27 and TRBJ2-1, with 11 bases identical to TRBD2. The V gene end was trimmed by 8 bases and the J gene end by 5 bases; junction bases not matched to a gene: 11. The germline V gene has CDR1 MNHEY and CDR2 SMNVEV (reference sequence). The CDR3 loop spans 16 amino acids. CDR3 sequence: CASRSTSSGRNNEQFF. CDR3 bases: TGTGCCAGCCGATCAACTTCTAGCGGGAGGAACAATGAGCAGTTCTTC.

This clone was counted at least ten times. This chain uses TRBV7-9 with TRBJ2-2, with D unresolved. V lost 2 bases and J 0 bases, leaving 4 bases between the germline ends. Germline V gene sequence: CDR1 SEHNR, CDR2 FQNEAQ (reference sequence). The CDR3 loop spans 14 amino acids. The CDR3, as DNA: TGTGCCAGCAGCTTACCTACGAACACCGGGGAGCTGTTTTTT. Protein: CASSLPTNTGELFF.

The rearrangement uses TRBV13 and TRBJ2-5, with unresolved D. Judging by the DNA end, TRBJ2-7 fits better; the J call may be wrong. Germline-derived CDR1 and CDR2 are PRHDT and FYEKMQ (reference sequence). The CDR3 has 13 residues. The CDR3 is CASSLQSSGEQYF. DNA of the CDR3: TGTGCCAGCAGCTTACAAAGTTCTGGCGAGCAGTACTTC.

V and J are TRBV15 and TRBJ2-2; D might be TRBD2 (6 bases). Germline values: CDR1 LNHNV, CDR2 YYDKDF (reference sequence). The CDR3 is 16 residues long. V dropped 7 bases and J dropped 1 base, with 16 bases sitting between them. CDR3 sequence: CATTSRWGENTGELFF. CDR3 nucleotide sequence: TGTGCCACCACCTCAAGGTGGGGGGAGAACACCGGGGAGCTGTTTTTT.

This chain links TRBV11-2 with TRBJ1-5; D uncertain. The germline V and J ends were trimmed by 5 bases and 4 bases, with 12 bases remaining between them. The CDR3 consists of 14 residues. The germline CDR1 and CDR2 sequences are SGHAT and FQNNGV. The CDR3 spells CASSVGGENQPQHF. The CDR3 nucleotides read TGTGCCAGCAGCGTGGGCGGGGAAAATCAGCCCCAGCATTTT.

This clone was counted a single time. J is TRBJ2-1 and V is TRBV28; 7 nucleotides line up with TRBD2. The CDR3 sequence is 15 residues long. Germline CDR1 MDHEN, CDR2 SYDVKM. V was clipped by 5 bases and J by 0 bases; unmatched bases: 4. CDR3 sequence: CASSPRGSSYNEQFF. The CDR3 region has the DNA TGTGCCAGCAGTCCGCGGGGGAGCTCCTACAATGAGCAGTTCTTC.

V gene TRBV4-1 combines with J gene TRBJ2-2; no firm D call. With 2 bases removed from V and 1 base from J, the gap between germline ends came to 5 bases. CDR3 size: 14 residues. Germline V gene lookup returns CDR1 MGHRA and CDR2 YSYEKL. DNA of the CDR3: TGCGCCAGCAGCCAAAGGCAGAACACCGGGGAGCTGTTTTTT. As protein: CASSQRQNTGELFF.

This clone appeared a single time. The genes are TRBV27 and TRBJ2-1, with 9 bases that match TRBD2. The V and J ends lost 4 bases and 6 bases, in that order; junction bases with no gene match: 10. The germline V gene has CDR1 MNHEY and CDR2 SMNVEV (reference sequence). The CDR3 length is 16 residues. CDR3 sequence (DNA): TGTGCCAGCAGTTCGCGGGCGGGACTAGCAGGCAATGAGCAGTTCTTC. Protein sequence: CASSSRAGLAGNEQFF.